The T cell receptor (beta chain) described here comes from a study of blood T cell repertoires in COVID-19. Study context: T cells, B-cell-depleted T cells, or PBMCs provided the cDNA or gDNA that served as material.

Original methodology: Amplification with reference gene primers provided the estimates of nucleated cell counts. Data came from immunoSEQ multiplex PCR; TCRdb stores just in-frame clones and leaves some out. Clone size and V and J calls were adopted from that table, with D and trimming inferred from the DNA. Among about 130,000 clones, around four fifths were seen once, and the ten largest hold 5.5%. This CDR3 has 16 residues. From germline, CDR1 is LNHDA and CDR2 SQIVND (reference sequence). V lost 11 bases and J lost 6; bases outside the gene matches: 17. This receptor was identified in a man aged 55 to 70 with acute or convalescent COVID-19. The sequenced material came from peripheral blood. The rearrangement joins TRBV19 to TRBJ1-5, with 9 bases aligning to TRBD1. The DNA for the CDR3 is TGTGCCTGCCAGAATCCGGGACAGGGAACGGGTCAGCCCCAGCATTTT. This codes for CACQNPGQGTGQPQHF.